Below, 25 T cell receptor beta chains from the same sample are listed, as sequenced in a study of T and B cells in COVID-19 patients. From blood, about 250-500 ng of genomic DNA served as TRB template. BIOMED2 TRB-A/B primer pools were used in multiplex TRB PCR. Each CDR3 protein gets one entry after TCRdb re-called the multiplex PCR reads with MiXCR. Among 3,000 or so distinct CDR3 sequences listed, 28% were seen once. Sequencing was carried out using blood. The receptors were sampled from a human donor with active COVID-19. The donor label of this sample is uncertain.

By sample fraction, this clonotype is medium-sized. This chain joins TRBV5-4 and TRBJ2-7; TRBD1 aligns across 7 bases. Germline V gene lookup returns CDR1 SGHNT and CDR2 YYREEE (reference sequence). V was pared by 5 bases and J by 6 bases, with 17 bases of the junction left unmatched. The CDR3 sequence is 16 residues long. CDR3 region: CASSVQGIRLSGEQYF. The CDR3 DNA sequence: TGTGCCAGCAGTGTACAGGGGATTAGGCTTTCCGGCGAGCAGTACTTC.

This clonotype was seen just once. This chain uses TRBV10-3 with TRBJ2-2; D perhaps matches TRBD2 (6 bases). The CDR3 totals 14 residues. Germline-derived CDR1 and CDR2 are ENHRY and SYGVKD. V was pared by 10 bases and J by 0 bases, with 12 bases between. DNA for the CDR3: TGTGCCACCGGAGGGGACCCGAACACCGGGGAGCTGTTTTTT. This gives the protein CATGGDPNTGELFF.

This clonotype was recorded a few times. CDR3 amino acids: CASSLLAGGSQETQYF. The CDR3 nucleotides read TGTGCCAGCAGCCTACTAGCGGGGGGTAGCCAAGAGACCCAGTACTTC. The chain joins TRBV5-6 to TRBJ2-5; 12 positions match TRBD2. This CDR3 comprises 16 residues. With 4 bases clipped from V and 1 base from J, the junction kept 5 bases outside the gene matches. Per the germline V gene, CDR1 is SGHDT and CDR2 is YYEEEE.

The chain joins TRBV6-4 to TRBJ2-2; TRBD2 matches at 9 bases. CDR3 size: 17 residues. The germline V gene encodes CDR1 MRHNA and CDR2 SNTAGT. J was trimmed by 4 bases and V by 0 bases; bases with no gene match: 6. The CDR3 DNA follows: TGTGCCAGCAGTGACTCTTCCATAGCGGGGGTCACCGGGGAGCTGTTTTTT. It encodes CASSDSSIAGVTGELFF.

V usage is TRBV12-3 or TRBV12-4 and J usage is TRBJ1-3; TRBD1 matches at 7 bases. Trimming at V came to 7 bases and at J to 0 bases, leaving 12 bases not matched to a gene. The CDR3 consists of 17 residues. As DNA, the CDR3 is TGTGCCAGCACCATGGACAGGTTGGTTCGCTCTGGAAACACCATATATTTT. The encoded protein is CASTMDRLVRSGNTIYF.

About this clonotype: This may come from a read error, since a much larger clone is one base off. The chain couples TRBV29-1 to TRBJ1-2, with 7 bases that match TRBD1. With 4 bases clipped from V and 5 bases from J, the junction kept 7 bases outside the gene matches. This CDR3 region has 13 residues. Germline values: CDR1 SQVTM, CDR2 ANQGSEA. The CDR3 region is CSVVGGQRYGYTF. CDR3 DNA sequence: TGCAGCGTTGTGGGGGGACAGAGGTATGGCTACACCTTC.

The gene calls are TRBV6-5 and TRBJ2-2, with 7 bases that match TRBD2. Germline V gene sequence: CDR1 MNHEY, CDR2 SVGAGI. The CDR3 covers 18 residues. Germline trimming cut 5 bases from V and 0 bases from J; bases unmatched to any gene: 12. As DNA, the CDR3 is TGTGCCAGCAGTCCCGGGACTATATACGCTGCGAACACCGGGGAGCTGTTTTTT. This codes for CASSPGTIYAANTGELFF.

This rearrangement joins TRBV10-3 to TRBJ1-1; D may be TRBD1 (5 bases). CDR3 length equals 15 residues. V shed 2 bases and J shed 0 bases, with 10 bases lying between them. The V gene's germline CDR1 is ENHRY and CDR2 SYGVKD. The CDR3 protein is CAISEPLTVNTEAFF. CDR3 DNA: TGTGCCATCAGTGAGCCGTTGACAGTGAACACTGAAGCTTTCTTT.

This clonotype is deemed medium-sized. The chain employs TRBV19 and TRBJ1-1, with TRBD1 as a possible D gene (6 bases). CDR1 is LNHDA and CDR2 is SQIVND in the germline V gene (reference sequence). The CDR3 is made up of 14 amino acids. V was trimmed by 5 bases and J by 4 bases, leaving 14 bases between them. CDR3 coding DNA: TGTGCCAGTAGTTTAACAGGGTTTGGCACTGAAGCTTTCTTT. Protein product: CASSLTGFGTEAFF.

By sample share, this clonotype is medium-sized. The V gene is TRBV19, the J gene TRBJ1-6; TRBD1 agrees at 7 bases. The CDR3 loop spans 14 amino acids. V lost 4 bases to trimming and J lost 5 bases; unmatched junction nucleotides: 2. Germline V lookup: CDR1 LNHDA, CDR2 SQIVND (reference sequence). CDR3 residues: CASSTDRDNSPLHF. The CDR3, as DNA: TGTGCCAGTAGTACTGACAGGGATAATTCACCCCTCCACTTT.

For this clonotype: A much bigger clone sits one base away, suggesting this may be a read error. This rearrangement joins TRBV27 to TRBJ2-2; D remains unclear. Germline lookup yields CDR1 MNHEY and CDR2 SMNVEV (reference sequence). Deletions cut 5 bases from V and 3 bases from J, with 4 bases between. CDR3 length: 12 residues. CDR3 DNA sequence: TGTGCCAGCAGTCCGGACACCGGGGAGCTGTTTTTT. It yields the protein CASSPDTGELFF.

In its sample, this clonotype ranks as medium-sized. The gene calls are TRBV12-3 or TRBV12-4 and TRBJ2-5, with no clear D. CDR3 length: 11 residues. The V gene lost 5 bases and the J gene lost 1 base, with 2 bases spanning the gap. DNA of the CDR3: TGTGCCAGCAGTCCCCAAGAGACCCAGTACTTC. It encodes CASSPQETQYF.

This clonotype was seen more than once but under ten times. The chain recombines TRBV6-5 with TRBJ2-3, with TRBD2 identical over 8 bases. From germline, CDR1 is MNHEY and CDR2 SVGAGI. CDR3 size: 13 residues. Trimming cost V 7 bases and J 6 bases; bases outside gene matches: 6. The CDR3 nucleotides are TGTGCCAGCAAGTGGGCGGGGGGTGATACGCAGTATTTT. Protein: CASKWAGGDTQYF.

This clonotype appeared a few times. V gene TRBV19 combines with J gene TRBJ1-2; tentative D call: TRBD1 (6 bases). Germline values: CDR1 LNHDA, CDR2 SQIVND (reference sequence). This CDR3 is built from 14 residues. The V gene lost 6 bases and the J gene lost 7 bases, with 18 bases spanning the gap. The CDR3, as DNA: TGTGCCAGTAGCCTCGTTCGGGGGGCCGGTGGCTACACCTTC. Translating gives CASSLVRGAGGYTF.

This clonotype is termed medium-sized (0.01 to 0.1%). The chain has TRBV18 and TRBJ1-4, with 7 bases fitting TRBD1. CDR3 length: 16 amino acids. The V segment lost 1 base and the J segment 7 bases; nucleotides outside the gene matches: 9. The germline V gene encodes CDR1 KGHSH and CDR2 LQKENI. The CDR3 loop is CASSPLPGTATEKLFF. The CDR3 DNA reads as TGTGCCAGCTCACCACTTCCCGGGACAGCAACTGAAAAACTGTTTTTT.

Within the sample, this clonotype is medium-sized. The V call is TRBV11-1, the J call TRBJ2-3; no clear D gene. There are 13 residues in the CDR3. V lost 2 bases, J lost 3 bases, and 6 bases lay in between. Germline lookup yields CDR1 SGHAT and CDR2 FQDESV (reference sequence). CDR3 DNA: TGTGCCAGCAGCTTAAGAGGTACAGATACGCAGTATTTT. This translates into CASSLRGTDTQYF.

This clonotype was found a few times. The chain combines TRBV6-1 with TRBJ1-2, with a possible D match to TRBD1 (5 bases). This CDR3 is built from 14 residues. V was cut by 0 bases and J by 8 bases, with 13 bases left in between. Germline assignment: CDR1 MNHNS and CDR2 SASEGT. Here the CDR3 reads CASSEAGGFRGYTF. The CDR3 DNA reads TGTGCCAGCAGTGAAGCGGGGGGGTTTAGAGGCTACACCTTC.

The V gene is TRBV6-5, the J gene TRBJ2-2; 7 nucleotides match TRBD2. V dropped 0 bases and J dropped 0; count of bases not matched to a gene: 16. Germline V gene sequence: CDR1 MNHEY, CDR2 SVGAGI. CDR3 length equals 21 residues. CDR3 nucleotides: TGTGCCAGCAGTTACTCCGGGCCCGGGACTATATACGCTGCGAACACCGGGGAGCTGTTTTTT. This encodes CASSYSGPGTIYAANTGELFF.

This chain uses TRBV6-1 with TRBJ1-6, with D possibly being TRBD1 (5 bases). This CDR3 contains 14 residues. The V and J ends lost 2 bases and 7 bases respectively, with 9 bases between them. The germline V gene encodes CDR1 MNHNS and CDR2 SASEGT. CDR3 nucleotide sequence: TGTGCCAGCAGTGAATCAGGGACCAATTCACCCCTCCACTTT. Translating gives CASSESGTNSPLHF.

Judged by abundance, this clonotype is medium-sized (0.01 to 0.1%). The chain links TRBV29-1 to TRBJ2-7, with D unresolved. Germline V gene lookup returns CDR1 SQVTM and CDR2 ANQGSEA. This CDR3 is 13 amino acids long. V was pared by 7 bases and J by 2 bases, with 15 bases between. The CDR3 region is CSALDSATYEQYF. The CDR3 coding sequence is TGCAGCGCCCTGGATTCCGCAACCTACGAGCAGTACTTC.

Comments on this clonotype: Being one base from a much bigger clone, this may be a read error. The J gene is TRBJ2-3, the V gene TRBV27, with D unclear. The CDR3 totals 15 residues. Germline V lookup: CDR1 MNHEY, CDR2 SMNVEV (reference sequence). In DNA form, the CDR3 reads TGTCCCAGCAGTTTAAGAACGTCGGCAGCAGATACGCAGTATTTT. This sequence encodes CPSSLRTSAADTQYF.

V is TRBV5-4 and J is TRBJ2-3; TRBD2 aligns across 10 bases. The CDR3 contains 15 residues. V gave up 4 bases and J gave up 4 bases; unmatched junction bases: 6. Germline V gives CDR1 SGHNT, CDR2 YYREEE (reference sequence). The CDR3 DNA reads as TGTGCCAGCAGCCGACTAGCGGGTCGAGCAGATACGCAGTATTTT. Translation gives CASSRLAGRADTQYF.

This CDR3 reads CASSSDRGPYNEQFF. The CDR3 DNA follows: TGTGCCAGCAGTTCGGACAGGGGGCCTTACAATGAGCAGTTCTTC. V is TRBV6-6 and J is TRBJ2-1; 11 nucleotides match TRBD1. The CDR3 loop spans 15 amino acids. Germline loops: CDR1 MNHNY, CDR2 SVGAGI (reference sequence). Germline trimming cut 4 bases from V and 4 bases from J; bases unmatched to any gene: 3.

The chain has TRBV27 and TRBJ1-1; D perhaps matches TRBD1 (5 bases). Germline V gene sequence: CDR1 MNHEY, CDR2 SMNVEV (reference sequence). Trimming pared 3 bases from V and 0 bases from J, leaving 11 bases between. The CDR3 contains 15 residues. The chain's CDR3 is CASSLGPALNTEAFF. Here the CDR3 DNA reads TGTGCCAGCAGTTTGGGACCTGCACTGAACACTGAAGCTTTCTTT.

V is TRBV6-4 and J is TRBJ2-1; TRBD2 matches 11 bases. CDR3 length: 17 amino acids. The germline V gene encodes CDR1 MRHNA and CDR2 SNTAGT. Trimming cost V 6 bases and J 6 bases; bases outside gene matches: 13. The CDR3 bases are TGTGCCAGCAGAGAGTTAGCGGGGGGGCTATTGAGCAATGAGCAGTTCTTC. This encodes CASRELAGGLLSNEQFF.